These 32 T cell receptor beta chains originate from one sample sequenced in a study of cytomegalovirus exposure and HLA in healthy donors. Researchers ran the PCR with 60 Vbeta and 13 Jbeta primers. Here immunoSEQ multiplex PCR was the method, and the copy in TCRdb shows in-frame clones only, minus some. The sample carries around 100,000 clones, over 60% recorded once. The specimen sequenced was PBMCs. These receptors all stem from a male donor in good health and CMV-seropositive.

The V gene is TRBV7-2, the J gene TRBJ2-4; TRBD2 matches at 7 bases. Germline V gene data show CDR1 as SGHTA and CDR2 as FQGNSA. V was clipped by 5 bases and J by 0 bases; unmatched bases: 10. The CDR3 loop spans 17 amino acids. The CDR3: CASSPQAGSIAKNIQYF. As DNA, the CDR3 is TGTGCCAGCAGCCCGCAAGCGGGATCCATAGCCAAAAACATTCAGTACTTC.

The table lists this clone with a few counts. The DNA for the CDR3 is TGTGCCAGCAGTGGAGGTATGGAGCAGTACTTC. As protein: CASSGGMEQYF. J is TRBJ2-7 and V is TRBV27; a possible D gene is TRBD2 (5 bases). The CDR3 runs to 11 residues. Germline V lookup: CDR1 MNHEY, CDR2 SMNVEV (reference sequence). The V end lost 5 bases, the J end lost 7 bases, and 9 bases lay between the germline ends.

The chain employs TRBV5-1 and TRBJ2-1; TRBD2 is a possible D gene (6 bases). This CDR3 has 15 residues. The germline CDR1 and CDR2 sequences are SGHRS and YFSETQ. Trimming left V 2 bases short and J 3 bases short, with 12 bases between. In DNA, the CDR3 is TGCGCCAGCAGCTTAACTAGCTTACGCTACAATGAGCAGTTCTTC. Its translation: CASSLTSLRYNEQFF.

V is TRBV29-1 and J is TRBJ1-2, with D tentatively TRBD1 (5 bases). This CDR3 spans 14 amino acids. The V end lost 1 base, the J end lost 5 bases, and 14 bases lay between the germline ends. Germline-derived CDR1 and CDR2 are SQVTM and ANQGSEA. CDR3 in amino acids: CSVEVAGLGYGYTF. The CDR3 DNA reads TGCAGCGTTGAAGTGGCAGGGCTTGGGTATGGCTACACCTTC. The full variable domain, its missing parts supplied by reference TRBV29-1 and TRBJ1-2, is SAVISQKPSRDICQRGTSLTIQCQVDSQVTMMFWYRQQPGQSLTLIATANQGSEATYESGFVIDKFPISRPNLTFSTLTVSNMSPEDSSIYLCSVEVAGLGYGYTFGSGTRLTVV.

This clone has only one observation. The rearrangement links TRBV7-2 to TRBJ2-1, with 9 bases aligning to TRBD2. Germline V gene sequence: CDR1 SGHTA, CDR2 FQGNSA. J was trimmed by 10 bases and V by 4 bases; bases with no gene match: 14. CDR3 length equals 16 residues. The CDR3 loop reads CASSSTGTSRRMEQFF. In DNA, the CDR3 is TGTGCCAGCAGCTCTACCGGGACTAGCCGTCGAATGGAGCAGTTCTTC.

V usage is TRBV7-6 and J usage is TRBJ2-1, with D hard to call. Trimming pared 5 bases from V and 4 bases from J, leaving 12 bases between. CDR3 size: 14 residues. Germline loops: CDR1 SGHVS, CDR2 FNYEAQ. CDR3 DNA: TGTGCCAGCAGCAGGATTGAGAGGTACAATGAGCAGTTCTTC. Protein product: CASSRIERYNEQFF.

In its sample, this clone was seen once. This sequence joins TRBV28 and TRBJ2-2; TRBD1 matches at 9 bases. The germline V gene has CDR1 MDHEN and CDR2 SYDVKM. CDR3 size: 15 residues. J was trimmed by 6 bases and V by 3 bases; bases with no gene match: 5. In nucleotides, the CDR3 is TGTGCCAGCAGTTTTGGGACAGGGATGGCCGGGGAGCTGTTTTTT. Its translation is CASSFGTGMAGELFF.

The J gene is TRBJ2-7, the V gene TRBV27; the match to TRBD2 covers 9 bases. J gave up 4 bases and V 8 bases, and 12 bases lay outside the gene matches. The CDR3 sequence is 15 residues long. Germline V CDR1 and CDR2: MNHEY, SMNVEV (reference sequence). This CDR3 reads CASSLLGGRVYEQYF. CDR3 sequence (DNA): TGTGCCAGCTCGCTTCTCGGCGGGAGGGTTTACGAGCAGTACTTC.

The genes are TRBV5-1 and TRBJ1-1; the match to TRBD1 covers 8 bases. Germline V gives CDR1 SGHRS, CDR2 YFSETQ. This CDR3 comprises 15 residues. V lost 4 bases to trimming and J lost 4 bases; unmatched junction nucleotides: 9. The CDR3 bases are TGCGCCAGCAGCGCAGGACAGGGTTTGAGCACTGAAGCTTTCTTT. Protein sequence: CASSAGQGLSTEAFF.

V usage is TRBV7-9 and J usage is TRBJ1-2; weak D call: TRBD1 (5 bases). CDR3 length: 12 amino acids. CDR1 is SEHNR, CDR2 FQNEAQ, per germline (reference sequence). Trimming shortened V by 5 bases and J by 8 bases, and 12 bases separated the two germline ends. The CDR3 spells CASSPPGDGYTF. The CDR3 nucleotides read TGTGCCAGCAGCCCCCCGGGGGACGGCTACACCTTC.

This clone has more than one count but fewer than ten. This chain links TRBV7-2 with TRBJ2-3, with 7 bases that match TRBD1. From germline, CDR1 is SGHTA and CDR2 FQGNSA. Losses at the gene ends were 5 bases for V and 8 bases for J; bases not matched to a gene: 7. The CDR3 extends over 13 amino acids. The CDR3 protein is CASSTQRGRTQYF. The CDR3 bases are TGTGCCAGCAGCACCCAGAGGGGGCGTACGCAGTATTTT.

The rearrangement uses TRBV4-2 and TRBJ2-1; no firm D call. The CDR3 contains 15 residues. Germline CDR1 LGHNA, CDR2 YNFKEQ. V was clipped by 1 base and J by 3 bases, with 10 bases between them. CDR3 bases: TGTGCCAGCAGCCAAGCGGAAGCGAACTACAATGAGCAGTTCTTC. Protein sequence: CASSQAEANYNEQFF.

This clone occurred once. V and J are TRBV5-5 and TRBJ2-3; 10 bases are shared with TRBD1. Germline V gene sequence: CDR1 SGHKS, CDR2 YYEKEE (reference sequence). The CDR3 runs to 15 residues. Trimming removed 3 bases from V and 4 bases from J; junction bases left unmatched: 5. CDR3 in DNA: TGTGCCAGCAGCTCCTCGACAGGGGGCTCAGATACGCAGTATTTT. This sequence encodes CASSSSTGGSDTQYF. Variable domain in full (rest from reference TRBV5-5 and TRBJ2-3): DAGVTQSPTHLIKTRGQQVTLRCSPISGHKSVSWYQQVLGQGPQFIFQYYEKEERGRGNFPDRFSARQFPNYSSELNVNALLLGDSALYLCASSSSTGGSDTQYFGPGTRLTVL.

J is TRBJ2-7 and V is TRBV7-8; D is undetermined. V was shortened by 5 bases and J by 4 bases, with 15 bases between the two germline ends. Germline lookup yields CDR1 SGHVS and CDR2 FQNEAQ. The CDR3 extends over 14 amino acids. CDR3 in amino acids: CASSPRNSLYEQYF. The DNA for the CDR3 is TGTGCCAGCAGCCCCCGAAATAGCCTTTACGAGCAGTACTTC.

This chain connects TRBV5-4 to TRBJ2-5, with 9 bases matching TRBD1. The CDR3 consists of 14 residues. J was trimmed by 5 bases and V by 0 bases; bases with no gene match: 2. The germline V gene encodes CDR1 SGHNT and CDR2 YYREEE (reference sequence). The DNA for the CDR3 is TGTGCCAGCAGCTTGGACAGGGGGCGGGAGACCCAGTACTTC. Its translation: CASSLDRGRETQYF.

This chain joins TRBV6-5 and TRBJ2-7; the D gene is possibly TRBD2 (6 bases). V was trimmed by 0 bases and J by 5 bases, leaving 11 bases between them. Germline V gene data show CDR1 as MNHEY and CDR2 as SVGAGI. This CDR3 contains 14 residues. The CDR3: CASSYSAGFDEQYF. For the CDR3, the DNA is TGTGCCAGCAGTTACTCTGCGGGGTTCGACGAGCAGTACTTC.

V and J are TRBV7-3 and TRBJ2-1; 7 bases are shared with TRBD2. The CDR3 length is 19 residues. Germline CDR1 and CDR2: SGHTA and FQGTGA. The V gene end was trimmed by 2 bases and the J gene end by 1 base; junction bases not matched to a gene: 14. CDR3 coding DNA: TGTGCCAGCAGCTTATCGGCGAGAGAGGCGGGAGCGTCCTACAATGAGCAGTTCTTC. Translating gives CASSLSAREAGASYNEQFF. Combining the CDR3 with reference TRBV7-3 and TRBJ2-1 gives the whole variable domain GAGVSQTPSNKVTEKGKYVELRCDPISGHTALYWYRQSLGQGPEFLIYFQGTGAADDSGLPNDRFFAVRPEGSVSTLKIQRTERGDSAVYLCASSLSAREAGASYNEQFFGPGTRLTVL.

The chain is built from TRBV19 and TRBJ1-2, with TRBD1 identical over 8 bases. This CDR3 spans 15 amino acids. CDR1 LNHDA and CDR2 SQIVND come from the germline V gene (reference sequence). V lost 7 bases to trimming and J lost 5 bases; unmatched junction nucleotides: 12. CDR3 loop: CASTSPGGERYGYTF. The CDR3 bases are TGTGCCAGTACCTCCCCAGGGGGCGAAAGGTATGGCTACACCTTC.

The chain links TRBV28 to TRBJ1-1; TRBD1 aligns across 9 bases. Trimming cost V 2 bases and J 13 bases; bases outside gene matches: 14. The CDR3 is 15 residues long. Germline lookup yields CDR1 MDHEN and CDR2 SYDVKM. CDR3 residues: CASSLVYRGLTRGFF. The DNA for the CDR3 is TGTGCCAGCAGTTTAGTATACAGGGGGCTTACTAGGGGTTTCTTT.

This clone was seen a handful of times. The genes are TRBV5-4 and TRBJ2-7; 10 bases fit TRBD2. Unmatched junction bases numbered 10, after V lost 0 bases and J lost 1 base. The CDR3 has 18 amino acids. Germline CDR1 and CDR2: SGHNT and YYREEE (reference sequence). DNA for the CDR3: TGTGCCAGCAGCTTGGAGGCTAGCGGGAGCCCTGTATCCTACGAGCAGTACTTC. Translation gives CASSLEASGSPVSYEQYF. The full variable domain, in which reference TRBV5-4 and TRBJ2-7 provide the parts outside the CDR3, is ETGVTQSPTHLIKTRGQQVTLRCSSQSGHNTVSWYQQALGQGPQFIFQYYREEENGRGNFPPRFSGLQFPNYSSELNVNALELDDSALYLCASSLEASGSPVSYEQYFGPGTRLTVT.

The V and J genes are TRBV28 and TRBJ2-7, with TRBD2 matching 8 bases. Germline V gene sequence: CDR1 MDHEN, CDR2 SYDVKM. The CDR3 sequence is 14 residues long. J gave up 4 bases and V 5 bases, and 7 bases lay outside the gene matches. CDR3 in amino acids: CASSISGNLYEQYF. The CDR3 bases are TGTGCCAGCAGTATTAGCGGGAACTTATACGAGCAGTACTTC. Looking up the rest from reference TRBV28 and TRBJ2-7 gives the full variable domain: DVKVTQSSRYLVKRTGEKVFLECVQDMDHENMFWYRQDPGLGLRLIYFSYDVKMKEKGDIPEGYSVSREKKERFSLILESASTNQTSMYLCASSISGNLYEQYFGPGTRLTVT.

This chain uses TRBV11-2 with TRBJ2-5; D perhaps matches TRBD2 (5 bases). Germline V gene lookup returns CDR1 SGHAT and CDR2 FQNNGV. V lost 2 bases, J lost 5 bases, and 12 bases lay in between. The CDR3 is 14 amino acids. The CDR3 nucleotides read TGTGCCAGCAGCTTATCGGTACCGGGGGAGACCCAGTACTTC. It specifies CASSLSVPGETQYF.

This clone was detected a few times. The chain combines TRBV9 with TRBJ2-7; 7 bases agree with TRBD2. V lost 4 bases, J lost 6 bases, and 10 bases stayed unmatched. This CDR3 is built from 14 residues. CDR1 is SGDLS, CDR2 YYNGEE, per germline. The CDR3 spells CASSLGRALSEQYF. CDR3 nucleotide sequence: TGTGCCAGCAGCCTAGGGAGGGCCCTTTCCGAGCAGTACTTC.

The chain carries TRBV28 and TRBJ1-2, with TRBD1 as a possible D gene (5 bases). The CDR3 covers 15 residues. V lost 3 bases and J lost 7, with 18 bases in between. The germline V gene has CDR1 MDHEN and CDR2 SYDVKM. The CDR3 DNA sequence: TGTGCCAGCAGTTTGATGGAGGGACCCCAAGGTGGCTACACCTTC. Protein product: CASSLMEGPQGGYTF.

This clone has a handful of counts. This sequence joins TRBV7-9 and TRBJ2-5; 7 nucleotides line up with TRBD2. The junction had 3 bases not matched to a gene; V was cut back by 3 bases and J by 5 bases. The CDR3 runs to 13 residues. In germline, CDR1 is SEHNR, CDR2 FQNEAQ (reference sequence). The CDR3, as DNA: TGTGCCAGCAGCTTGACTAGCTGGGAGACCCAGTACTTC. Its protein product is CASSLTSWETQYF.

This chain joins TRBV6-1 and TRBJ1-2; D gene uncertain. V was cut by 4 bases and J by 8 bases, with 14 bases left in between. Germline CDR1 MNHNS, CDR2 SASEGT. The CDR3 consists of 13 residues. The CDR3 DNA reads as TGTGCCAGCAGTGGCCAATATGAGGGAGGCTACACCTTC. It yields the protein CASSGQYEGGYTF.

V is TRBV4-1 and J is TRBJ2-7; TRBD2 might be the D (6 bases). Germline V gene sequence: CDR1 MGHRA, CDR2 YSYEKL. The CDR3 is 16 amino acids. V was pared by 2 bases and J by 2 bases, with 16 bases between. CDR3 bases: TGCGCCAGCAGCCAAACCCTAGCGCTACCCCCCTACGAGCAGTACTTC. Protein: CASSQTLALPPYEQYF.

The chain links TRBV25-1 to TRBJ1-2; weak D call: TRBD1 (5 bases). The germline V gene encodes CDR1 MGHDK and CDR2 SYGVNS. The CDR3 contains 13 residues. Trimming cost V 2 bases and J 4 bases, with 8 bases left between them. The CDR3 is CASSENGGYGYTF. CDR3 sequence (DNA): TGTGCCAGCAGTGAAAACGGGGGCTATGGCTACACCTTC.

This clone has more than one count but fewer than ten. The rearrangement links TRBV27 to TRBJ2-3; 8 positions match TRBD2. In germline, CDR1 is MNHEY, CDR2 SMNVEV (reference sequence). This CDR3 is built from 19 residues. V lost 5 bases and J lost 0; bases outside the gene matches: 16. Here the CDR3 DNA reads TGTGCCAGCAGTGCGCCCCCGGGCGGGAGGACAACTAGCACAGATACGCAGTATTTT. Its protein product is CASSAPPGGRTTSTDTQYF.

The rearrangement uses TRBV6-5 and TRBJ1-2; 9 bases line up with TRBD1. Per the germline V gene, CDR1 is MNHEY and CDR2 is SVGAGI. V lost 5 bases and J lost 7; bases outside the gene matches: 8. The length of the CDR3 is 14 residues. The CDR3 DNA reads as TGTGCCAGCAGTCTGACAGGGGGATGGTCTGGCTACACCTTC. It yields the protein CASSLTGGWSGYTF.

V and J are TRBV9 and TRBJ2-7, with 7 bases that match TRBD1. The CDR3 has 14 residues. Per germline, CDR1 SGDLS and CDR2 YYNGEE. The V gene end was trimmed by 4 bases and the J gene end by 5 bases; junction bases not matched to a gene: 9. CDR3 in DNA: TGTGCCAGCAGCCCTAGACAGGGTCCAAACGAGCAGTACTTC. Translated, it gives CASSPRQGPNEQYF.

The gene calls are TRBV19 and TRBJ2-2; D is perhaps TRBD1 (6 bases). This CDR3 is 16 amino acids long. With 4 bases removed from V and 0 bases from J, the gap between germline ends came to 12 bases. Germline V gene sequence: CDR1 LNHDA, CDR2 SQIVND (reference sequence). CDR3 loop: CASSNRQVANTGELFF. The CDR3 bases are TGTGCCAGTAGTAACAGACAGGTGGCGAACACCGGGGAGCTGTTTTTT. Full variable domain (missing parts from reference TRBV19 and TRBJ2-2): DGGITQSPKYLFRKEGQNVTLSCEQNLNHDAMYWYRQDPGQGLRLIYYSQIVNDFQKGDIAEGYSVSREKKESFPLTVTSAQKNPTAFYLCASSNRQVANTGELFFGEGSRLTVL.